What follows is one TCR beta chain and its context. This table comes from immunoSEQ multiplex PCR, and its TCRdb copy is limited to in-frame clones, with some not included. The table includes approximately 45,000 clones, about 88% detected once. These data belong to a study of blood T cell repertoires in COVID-19. The germline CDR1 and CDR2 sequences are LNHDA and SQIVND (reference sequence). This CDR3 spans 16 amino acids. Trimming took 6 bases from V and 10 from J; bases not matched to a gene: 13. The sequence was obtained from a middle-aged man with active COVID-19. Material: peripheral blood. This chain connects TRBV19 to TRBJ1-6, with 9 positions matching TRBD1. Written as DNA, the CDR3 is TGTGCCAGTAGACCACGATACAGGGGGCTTGAGTCACCCCTCCACTTT. Protein: CASRPRYRGLESPLHF. Together with reference TRBV19 and TRBJ1-6, the CDR3 gives the full variable domain: DGGITQSPKYLFRKEGQNVTLSCEQNLNHDAMYWYRQDPGQGLRLIYYSQIVNDFQKGDIAEGYSVSREKKESFPLTVTSAQKNPTAFYLCASRPRYRGLESPLHFGNGTRLTVT.